The next 31 T cell receptor beta chains were all read from a single sample in a study of human versus mouse CDR3 diversity and MHC coevolution. Repertoires were generated with immunoSEQ multiplex PCR, while TCRdb's copy carries only in-frame clones and drops some. The repertoire consists of about 60,000 clones, with approximately 94% occurring once and the leading ten covering under 20%. The material sequenced was naive CD4+ T cells from blood. Subset noted: CD45RO-negative CD62L-positive naive CD4 T cells. The receptors shown here come from a person aged 60 to 70 in good health.

The chain has TRBV5-1 and TRBJ2-3; TRBD2 matches at 7 bases. Unmatched junction bases numbered 4, after V lost 0 bases and J lost 3 bases. The CDR3 is 15 residues long. Germline V CDR1 and CDR2: SGHRS, YFSETQ. The CDR3 loop is CASSLVGGSTDTQYF. Written as DNA, the CDR3 is TGCGCCAGCAGCTTGGTGGGCGGGAGTACAGATACGCAGTATTTT.

This chain links TRBV7-2 with TRBJ2-1, with 9 bases lining up with TRBD2. CDR3 length: 14 residues. Germline CDR1 reads SGHTA; CDR2 reads FQGNSA. Trimming removed 8 bases from V and 7 bases from J; junction bases left unmatched: 9. CDR3 nucleotides: TGTGCCAGCGGGCAGGTAGCGGGAGTAAATGAGCAGTTCTTC. Amino acid sequence: CASGQVAGVNEQFF.

J is TRBJ2-5 and V is TRBV4-1; D may be TRBD1 (6 bases). V lost 5 bases and J 5 bases, leaving 18 bases between the germline ends. Per the germline V gene, CDR1 is MGHRA and CDR2 is YSYEKL. This CDR3 spans 15 amino acids. The CDR3 here is CASSYTFQGRETQYF. DNA for the CDR3: TGCGCCAGCAGCTACACTTTCCAGGGGCGGGAGACCCAGTACTTC.

V usage is TRBV7-9 and J usage is TRBJ2-6, with D hard to call. CDR1 and CDR2 from the germline V gene are SEHNR and FQNEAQ (reference sequence). Trimming shortened V by 5 bases and J by 4 bases, and 6 bases separated the two germline ends. CDR3 size: 13 residues. CDR3: CASSPSGANVLTF. The DNA of the CDR3 is TGTGCCAGCAGCCCCTCCGGGGCCAACGTCCTGACTTTC. Supplemented by reference TRBV7-9 and TRBJ2-6, the full variable domain reads DTGVSQNPRHKITKRGQNVTFRCDPISEHNRLYWYRQTLGQGPEFLTYFQNEAQLEKSRLLSDRFSAERPKGSFSTLEIQRTEQGDSAMYLCASSPSGANVLTFGAGSRLTVL.

DNA for the CDR3: TGTGCCAGCAGCTTAGCGCGAGGGATCCTATACAATGAGCAGTTCTTC. Protein product: CASSLARGILYNEQFF. The chain couples TRBV7-9 to TRBJ2-1, with D possibly TRBD2 on 5 matching bases. V was clipped by 0 bases and J by 4 bases, with 13 bases between them. From germline, CDR1 is SEHNR and CDR2 FQNEAQ (reference sequence). There are 16 residues in the CDR3.

This chain uses TRBV21-1 with TRBJ2-2; the table assigns TRBD2, which was not confirmed against the DNA. TRBV21-1 is labeled a pseudogene. The CDR3 has 19 residues. CDR3 DNA: TGTGCCAGCAGCAAAGTATTCGTAGGGCGGAGCGGCGGCACCGGGGAGCTGTTTTTT. Residues: CASSKVFVGRSGGTGELFF.

The chain carries TRBV18 and TRBJ2-7, with 7 bases aligning to TRBD1. After removal of 6 bases from V and 0 bases from J, the junction contained 5 bases not matched to a gene. CDR3 length equals 14 residues. CDR1 is KGHSH, CDR2 LQKENI, per germline. The CDR3 is CASSPDRASYEQYF. CDR3 coding DNA: TGTGCCAGCTCCCCAGACAGGGCCTCCTACGAGCAGTACTTC.

The chain couples TRBV6-5 to TRBJ2-1; possibly TRBD2 for D (5 bases). Germline V CDR1 and CDR2: MNHEY, SVGAGI. The CDR3 is 15 amino acids. With 2 bases removed from V and 6 bases from J, the gap between germline ends came to 14 bases. The CDR3 reads CASSYQPALVNEQFF. The DNA of the CDR3 is TGTGCCAGCAGTTACCAACCTGCACTAGTCAATGAGCAGTTCTTC.

The chain links TRBV11-2 to TRBJ2-5; D unresolved. Trimming cost V 1 base and J 7 bases, with 16 bases left between them. This CDR3 region has 15 residues. Per germline, CDR1 SGHAT and CDR2 FQNNGV. The CDR3 is CASSLGASPSGTQYF. DNA for the CDR3: TGTGCCAGCAGCTTAGGGGCCAGCCCGAGTGGGACCCAGTACTTC.

This chain joins TRBV7-2 and TRBJ1-5, with D maybe TRBD1 (5 bases). CDR1 and CDR2 from the germline V gene are SGHTA and FQGNSA. With 0 bases removed from V and 4 bases from J, the gap between germline ends came to 10 bases. The CDR3 contains 15 residues. As DNA, the CDR3 is TGTGCCAGCAGCTTAGCCGGTGGGGGGAATCAGCCCCAGCATTTT. Translation gives CASSLAGGGNQPQHF. Filled out from reference TRBV7-2 and TRBJ1-5, the complete variable domain reads GAGVSQSPSNKVTEKGKDVELRCDPISGHTALYWYRQSLGQGLEFLIYFQGNSAPDKSGLPSDRFSAERTGGSVSTLTIQRTQQEDSAVYLCASSLAGGGNQPQHFGDGTRLSIL.

CDR3 amino acids: CASRPGSSAPYEQYF. In DNA form, the CDR3 reads TGTGCCAGCAGGCCGGGATCCAGCGCCCCCTACGAGCAGTACTTC. The chain couples TRBV11-2 to TRBJ2-7, with D perhaps matching TRBD2 (5 bases). Between the trimmed V and J ends, which lost 6 bases and 2 bases, there was a span of 17 bases. Germline-derived CDR1 and CDR2 are SGHAT and FQNNGV. The CDR3 length is 15 residues.

This chain links TRBV28 with TRBJ2-2, with TRBD2 matching 7 bases. The V segment lost 4 bases and the J segment 6 bases; nucleotides outside the gene matches: 8. This CDR3 region has 15 residues. Germline CDR1 is MDHEN and CDR2 is SYDVKM. The CDR3 DNA reads TGTGCCAGCAGTTCGGTTTGGGGAGGGGCCGGGGAGCTGTTTTTT. Translation: CASSSVWGGAGELFF.

V usage is TRBV18 and J usage is TRBJ1-1; weak D call: TRBD1 (5 bases). The CDR3 has 15 residues. The V and J ends lost 0 bases and 4 bases respectively, with 12 bases between them. CDR1 and CDR2 from the germline V gene are KGHSH and LQKENI. In nucleotides, the CDR3 is TGTGCCAGCTCACCACCCCAAGGGGCTTTCACTGAAGCTTTCTTT. Translating it yields CASSPPQGAFTEAFF.

This chain links TRBV5-1 with TRBJ2-7, with 10 bases identical to TRBD1. CDR1 SGHRS and CDR2 YFSETQ come from the germline V gene. The length of the CDR3 is 14 residues. V trimming: 2 bases; J trimming: 5 bases; junction bases outside the gene matches: 4. The CDR3 DNA reads TGCGCCAGCAGCTTCGGGACAGGGGACCACGAGCAGTACTTC. Amino acid sequence: CASSFGTGDHEQYF. The whole variable domain, remainder taken from reference TRBV5-1 and TRBJ2-7, is KAGVTQTPRYLIKTRGQQVTLSCSPISGHRSVSWYQQTPGQGLQFLFEYFSETQRNKGNFPGRFSGRQFSNSRSEMNVSTLELGDSALYLCASSFGTGDHEQYFGPGTRLTVT.

The V gene is TRBV7-3, the J gene TRBJ1-1; 8 bases are shared with TRBD1. Trimming at V came to 0 bases and at J to 1 base, leaving 1 base not matched to a gene. CDR1 SGHTA and CDR2 FQGTGA come from the germline V gene. The CDR3 covers 15 residues. In DNA, the CDR3 is TGTGCCAGCAGCTTAACCGGACAGGGGAACACTGAAGCTTTCTTT. It yields the protein CASSLTGQGNTEAFF.

About this clone itself: This sample also contains other DNA sequences that code for the same CDR3. The chain joins TRBV18 to TRBJ1-2; 9 bases align to TRBD1. V lost 2 bases and J lost 2; bases outside the gene matches: 3. The CDR3 is made up of 15 amino acids. Germline-derived CDR1 and CDR2 are KGHSH and LQKENI. Here the CDR3 DNA reads TGTGCCAGCTCACCAACAGGGGGCGAGAACTATGGCTACACCTTC. Amino acids: CASSPTGGENYGYTF. The full variable domain, completed using reference TRBV18 and TRBJ1-2, is NAGVMQNPRHLVRRRGQEARLRCSPMKGHSHVYWYRQLPEEGLKFMVYLQKENIIDESGMPKERFSAEFPKEGPSILRIQQVVRGDSAAYFCASSPTGGENYGYTFGSGTRLTVV.

The chain couples TRBV18 to TRBJ2-3; 8 bases map to TRBD1. There are 14 residues in the CDR3. V shed 3 bases, J shed 5 bases, and the junction held 4 bases outside the gene matches. CDR1 and CDR2 (germline): KGHSH, LQKENI. In DNA, the CDR3 is TGTGCCAGCTCACCCCCGACAGGGGAAGATACGCAGTATTTT. Its translation: CASSPPTGEDTQYF.

The V call is TRBV25-1, the J call TRBJ1-6, with TRBD1 as a possible D gene (5 bases). The CDR3 contains 16 residues. Trimming removed 7 bases from V and 9 bases from J, with 22 bases in between. Germline CDR1 reads MGHDK; CDR2 reads SYGVNS. The CDR3 loop reads CASTPRGGGNGSPLHF. CDR3 bases: TGTGCCAGCACCCCGAGGGGTGGAGGGAACGGTTCACCCCTCCACTTT.

This chain uses TRBV7-3 with TRBJ1-1, with TRBD1 matching over 8 bases. There are 13 residues in the CDR3. Germline loops: CDR1 SGHTA, CDR2 FQGTGA. Germline trimming cut 5 bases from V and 5 bases from J; bases unmatched to any gene: 4. In DNA, the CDR3 is TGTGCCAGCAGCCTTGACAGGGGTACTGAAGCTTTCTTT. Translating gives CASSLDRGTEAFF.

For this clone: The identical CDR3 is also encoded by other nucleotide sequences in the sample. The V gene is TRBV5-6, the J gene TRBJ1-3; D is undetermined. This CDR3 is 15 amino acids long. Germline values: CDR1 SGHDT, CDR2 YYEEEE. The V gene lost 4 bases and the J gene lost 0 bases, with 11 bases spanning the gap. CDR3 bases: TGTGCCAGCAGCCCCGGCCTAGACTCTGGAAACACCATATATTTT. Its translation: CASSPGLDSGNTIYF.

This chain joins TRBV19 and TRBJ1-5; TRBD1 might be the D (5 bases). The CDR3 sequence is 15 residues long. From germline, CDR1 is LNHDA and CDR2 SQIVND (reference sequence). Trimming cost V 3 bases and J 0 bases, with 9 bases left between them. The CDR3 nucleotides are TGTGCCAGTAGTATGGGGCCGAATAGCAATCAGCCCCAGCATTTT. Residues: CASSMGPNSNQPQHF.

The chain has TRBV4-1 and TRBJ2-3; the D gene is possibly TRBD2 (5 bases). V was cut by 0 bases and J by 4 bases, with 14 bases left in between. CDR1 is MGHRA and CDR2 is YSYEKL in the germline V gene. This CDR3 has 16 residues. The CDR3 protein is CASSQDQASLSDTQYF. The CDR3 DNA sequence: TGCGCCAGCAGCCAAGATCAGGCTAGCCTTTCAGATACGCAGTATTTT.

This rearrangement joins TRBV7-5 to TRBJ1-1; the tabulated D call, TRBD1, remains unverified against the DNA. TRBV7-5 is a pseudogene. The CDR3 loop spans 15 amino acids. CDR3 residues: CVRGGPGEMYTEAFF. Written as DNA, the CDR3 is TGTGTCAGAGGCGGGCCAGGGGAGATGTACACTGAAGCTTTCTTT.

This chain links TRBV11-3 with TRBJ2-1; TRBD2 matches at 9 bases. Unmatched junction bases numbered 6, after V lost 1 base and J lost 8 bases. Per germline, CDR1 SGHNT and CDR2 YENEEA. The CDR3 covers 15 residues. CDR3 amino acids: CASSLGLAAWDEQFF. CDR3 nucleotides: TGTGCCAGCAGCTTAGGACTAGCGGCCTGGGATGAGCAGTTCTTC.

The chain combines TRBV10-3 with TRBJ2-1; D may be TRBD2 (6 bases). The CDR3 has 12 residues. The germline V and J ends were trimmed by 2 bases and 9 bases, with 8 bases remaining between them. CDR1 is ENHRY and CDR2 is SYGVKD in the germline V gene. Here the CDR3 DNA reads TGTGCCATCAGTGAGCGGGAGAGTGAGCAGTTCTTC. Protein sequence: CAISERESEQFF.

The table lists this clone with a count of one. This chain links TRBV2 with TRBJ2-3, with D maybe TRBD2 (5 bases). Trimming pared 4 bases from V and 0 bases from J, leaving 14 bases between. CDR3 length: 16 residues. The germline CDR1 and CDR2 sequences are SNHLY and FYNNEI. CDR3 amino acids: CASSAVFQRSTDTQYF. The CDR3 DNA sequence: TGTGCCAGCAGTGCTGTTTTCCAGCGGAGCACAGATACGCAGTATTTT.

The chain joins TRBV30 to TRBJ2-2; no definite D call. The CDR3 has 15 residues. CDR1 and CDR2 (germline): GTSNPN, SVGIG (reference sequence). Trimming shortened V by 6 bases and J by 0 bases, and 14 bases separated the two germline ends. For the CDR3, the DNA is TGTGCCTGCCGGCTTGGAGCCGCGAACACCGGGGAGCTGTTTTTT. This codes for CACRLGAANTGELFF.

This chain links TRBV9 with TRBJ2-5; 7 bases are shared with TRBD1. This CDR3 is built from 16 residues. V gave up 4 bases and J gave up 5 bases; unmatched junction bases: 14. Germline lookup yields CDR1 SGDLS and CDR2 YYNGEE. For the CDR3, the DNA is TGTGCCAGCAGCAGCAAGGGGACAGCCGAGGGGGAGACCCAGTACTTC. It encodes CASSSKGTAEGETQYF.

The genes are TRBV19 and TRBJ1-2, with 7 bases identical to TRBD1. Germline values: CDR1 LNHDA, CDR2 SQIVND (reference sequence). V shed 5 bases, J shed 8 bases, and the junction held 5 bases outside the gene matches. This CDR3 has 12 amino acids. Here the CDR3 DNA reads TGTGCCAGTAGTGGGACAGTGGGAGGCTACACCTTC. It specifies CASSGTVGGYTF.

The chain combines TRBV7-9 with TRBJ1-4; 9 nucleotides align to TRBD1. From germline, CDR1 is SEHNR and CDR2 FQNEAQ (reference sequence). The V and J ends lost 1 base and 5 bases, in that order; junction bases with no gene match: 2. This CDR3 comprises 15 residues. This CDR3 is CASSLVGQGNEKLFF. The CDR3 bases are TGTGCCAGCAGCTTAGTTGGACAGGGGAATGAAAAACTGTTTTTT. The complete variable domain, with remaining parts taken from reference TRBV7-9 and TRBJ1-4, reads DTGVSQNPRHKITKRGQNVTFRCDPISEHNRLYWYRQTLGQGPEFLTYFQNEAQLEKSRLLSDRFSAERPKGSFSTLEIQRTEQGDSAMYLCASSLVGQGNEKLFFGSGTQLSVL.

This chain links TRBV28 with TRBJ2-7, with 11 nucleotides matching TRBD2. Germline CDR1 is MDHEN and CDR2 is SYDVKM. The CDR3 is 14 residues long. V gave up 6 bases and J gave up 3 bases; unmatched junction bases: 4. The CDR3 DNA is TGTGCCAGCAGGACTAGCGGGAACTACTACGAGCAGTACTTC. Amino acids: CASRTSGNYYEQYF.